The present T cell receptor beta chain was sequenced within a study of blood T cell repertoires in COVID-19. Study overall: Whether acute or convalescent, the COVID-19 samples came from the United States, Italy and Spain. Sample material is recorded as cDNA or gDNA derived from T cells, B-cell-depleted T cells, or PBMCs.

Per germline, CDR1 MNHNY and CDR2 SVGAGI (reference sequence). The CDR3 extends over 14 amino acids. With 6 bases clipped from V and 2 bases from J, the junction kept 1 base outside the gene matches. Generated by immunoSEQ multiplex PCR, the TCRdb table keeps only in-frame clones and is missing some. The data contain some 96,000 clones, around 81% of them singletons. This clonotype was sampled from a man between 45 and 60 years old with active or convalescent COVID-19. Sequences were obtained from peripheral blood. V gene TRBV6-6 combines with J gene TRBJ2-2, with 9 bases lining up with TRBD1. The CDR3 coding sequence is TGTGCCAGCAGGGGACAGGGAAACACCGGGGAGCTGTTTTTT. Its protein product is CASRGQGNTGELFF.